The clone carrying this T cell receptor beta chain was counted only a few times. Antigen specificity is unknown. The data were taken from a study of CD8 T cell repertoires and HIV-1 epitope variants. Turning to the study itself: Epitopes were three Gag families plus Nef HW9 and YT9.

Survey-depth immunoSEQ sequencing covered TCR beta CDR3 regions. Sequencing was performed with immunoSEQ multiplex PCR; in TCRdb, only in-frame clones are kept and a portion is missing. The repertoire has approximately 5,200 clones, about 67% of them found once; the top ten carry about 40%. Material for sequencing was cultured CD8+ T cells derived from PBMCs. The TCR sequence derives from a male donor with HIV.

The CDR3: CASSFTRGRTDTQYF. The DNA for the CDR3 is TGTGCCAGCAGTTTTACCAGGGGAAGGACAGATACGCAGTATTTT. This chain links TRBV27 with TRBJ2-3, with TRBD1 as a possible D gene (6 bases). This CDR3 contains 15 residues. Trimming removed 3 bases from V and 3 bases from J, with 13 bases in between. Germline-derived CDR1 and CDR2 are MNHEY and SMNVEV (reference sequence).